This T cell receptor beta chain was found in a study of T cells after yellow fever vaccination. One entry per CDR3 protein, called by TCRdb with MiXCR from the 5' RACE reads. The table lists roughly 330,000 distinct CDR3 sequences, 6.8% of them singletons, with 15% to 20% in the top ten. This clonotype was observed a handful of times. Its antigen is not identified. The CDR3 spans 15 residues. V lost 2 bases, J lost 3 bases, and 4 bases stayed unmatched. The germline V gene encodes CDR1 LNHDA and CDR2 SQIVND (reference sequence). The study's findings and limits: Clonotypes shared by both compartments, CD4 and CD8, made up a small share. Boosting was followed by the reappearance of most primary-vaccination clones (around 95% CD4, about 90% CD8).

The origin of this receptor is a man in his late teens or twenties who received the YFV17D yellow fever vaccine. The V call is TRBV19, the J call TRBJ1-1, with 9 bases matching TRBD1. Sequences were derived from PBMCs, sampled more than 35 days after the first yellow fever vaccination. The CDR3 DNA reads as TGTGCCAGTAGTATATCGACAGGGGGGGACACTGAAGCTTTCTTT. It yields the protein CASSISTGGDTEAFF.